The next 31 T cell receptor beta chains were all read from a single sample in a study of shared clonotypes between healthy human individuals. Profiled with immunoSEQ multiplex PCR; TCRdb holds only in-frame clones, not every one. This table holds some 1,600,000 clones, approximately 98% found once. Sequences were obtained from naive CD4+ T cells sorted from blood. Documented subset: CD45RA+ positively selected. The source is a man aged 30-40 years in good health.

V and J are TRBV5-4 and TRBJ2-7; perhaps TRBD1 as D (6 bases). The CDR3 sequence is 14 residues long. The germline gives CDR1 SGHNT, CDR2 YYREEE (reference sequence). V dropped 3 bases and J dropped 1 base, with 11 bases sitting between them. DNA of the CDR3: TGTGCCAGCAGCTCTAGGACAGAGTCCTACGAGCAGTACTTC. As protein: CASSSRTESYEQYF.

The genes are TRBV18 and TRBJ2-7; 9 nucleotides match TRBD2. Germline CDR1 is KGHSH and CDR2 is LQKENI. The trim removed 3 bases at V and 5 bases at J, leaving 14 bases unmatched. The CDR3 is made up of 17 amino acids. The CDR3 DNA reads TGTGCCAGCTCACCCGCTTTCCCTAGCGGGGAGAACCACGAGCAGTACTTC. It encodes CASSPAFPSGENHEQYF.

V is TRBV20-1 and J is TRBJ1-1; TRBD1 aligns across 7 bases. V trimming: 6 bases; J trimming: 8 bases; junction bases outside the gene matches: 6. This CDR3 spans 11 amino acids. Germline CDR1 DFQATT, CDR2 SNEGSKA (reference sequence). CDR3 sequence reads: CSARGGEEAFF. Written as DNA, the CDR3 is TGCAGTGCCAGGGGGGGGGAAGAAGCTTTCTTT.

This chain joins TRBV9 and TRBJ2-7, with TRBD1 matching 7 bases. There are 13 residues in the CDR3. Germline assignment: CDR1 SGDLS and CDR2 YYNGEE. With 4 bases clipped from V and 3 bases from J, the junction kept 4 bases outside the gene matches. The CDR3 reads CASSHTGDYEQYF. CDR3 bases: TGTGCCAGCAGCCATACAGGGGACTACGAGCAGTACTTC.

The V and J genes are TRBV4-3 and TRBJ2-7; D is uncertain. Germline V gives CDR1 LGHNA, CDR2 YSLEER. Trimming removed 0 bases from V and 5 bases from J, with 20 bases in between. CDR3 length: 17 amino acids. The CDR3 DNA is TGCGCCAGCAGCCAAGATTCCCCTCCCGTCAGGTTCCACGAGCAGTACTTC. As protein: CASSQDSPPVRFHEQYF.

This clone is a singleton in its sample. The chain couples TRBV27 to TRBJ2-5; D is undetermined. CDR3 length equals 14 residues. Germline CDR1 MNHEY, CDR2 SMNVEV (reference sequence). V dropped 1 base and J dropped 4 bases, with 10 bases sitting between them. CDR3 sequence (DNA): TGTGCCAGCAGTTTATTCCCTATGGGAGAGACCCAGTACTTC. Translation gives CASSLFPMGETQYF.

The CDR3 region has the DNA TGTGCCAGCAGTGCCGGGTCCGCCTCCCACGGGCCCCAGCATTTT. Its translation: CASSAGSASHGPQHF. This sequence joins TRBV6-1 and TRBJ1-5; no reliable D call. The ends were cut back, 4 bases at V and 9 bases at J, with 19 bases in the middle. CDR3 length equals 15 residues. Germline V gene lookup returns CDR1 MNHNS and CDR2 SASEGT.

About this clone: Other DNA sequences in this sample translate to the same CDR3. The rearrangement uses TRBV20-1 and TRBJ1-5; D may be TRBD1 (5 bases). The CDR3 runs to 11 residues. Germline V gene data show CDR1 as DFQATT and CDR2 as SNEGSKA (reference sequence). V was trimmed by 1 base and J by 7 bases, leaving 5 bases between them. CDR3 coding DNA: TGCAGTGCTAGAGGGGGGCAGCCCCAGCATTTT. Protein product: CSARGGQPQHF.

The chain has TRBV28 and TRBJ1-2; 9 bases align to TRBD1. The CDR3 covers 14 residues. Trimming took 3 bases from V and 6 from J; bases not matched to a gene: 5. Germline V gene lookup returns CDR1 MDHEN and CDR2 SYDVKM. This CDR3 reads CASSFGTGKNGYTF. The CDR3 bases are TGTGCCAGCAGTTTCGGGACAGGGAAAAATGGCTACACCTTC.

The rearrangement uses TRBV7-4 and TRBJ2-7; 7 nucleotides line up with TRBD1. CDR1 is SGHVT and CDR2 is SQSDAQ in the germline V gene. V lost 5 bases to trimming and J lost 4 bases; unmatched junction nucleotides: 17. The CDR3 is 17 residues long. The chain's CDR3 is CASSRKNPRDREYEQYF. The DNA of the CDR3 is TGTGCCAGCAGCCGTAAAAACCCCCGGGACAGAGAATACGAGCAGTACTTC.

The chain uses TRBV10-3 and TRBJ1-5, with a tentative D call TRBD1 (5 bases). CDR1 is ENHRY, CDR2 SYGVKD, per germline. The CDR3 loop spans 15 amino acids. V lost 6 bases, J lost 5 bases, and 17 bases lay in between. The CDR3 loop is CAISRVGPTDQPQHF. The DNA for the CDR3 is TGTGCCATCAGCCGCGTGGGCCCGACAGATCAGCCCCAGCATTTT.

The chain employs TRBV7-2 and TRBJ2-7, with D maybe TRBD2 (6 bases). Germline V gene sequence: CDR1 SGHTA, CDR2 FQGNSA. CDR3 length equals 14 residues. Between the trimmed V and J ends, which lost 7 bases and 4 bases, there was a span of 17 bases. CDR3 nucleotides: TGTGCCAGCACCCCAGGACGGGGAGGATACGAGCAGTACTTC. Translated, it gives CASTPGRGGYEQYF.

The V gene is TRBV30, the J gene TRBJ2-3; D ambiguous. Deletions cut 3 bases from V and 6 bases from J, with 10 bases between. CDR1 is GTSNPN, CDR2 SVGIG, per germline (reference sequence). The CDR3 has 12 residues. DNA for the CDR3: TGTGCCTGGAGAGAGCTAGGGGATACGCAGTATTTT. Residues: CAWRELGDTQYF.

The chain recombines TRBV5-1 with TRBJ1-2; 9 positions agree with TRBD1. With 3 bases clipped from V and 8 bases from J, the junction kept 11 bases outside the gene matches. This CDR3 comprises 15 residues. Germline V gene sequence: CDR1 SGHRS, CDR2 YFSETQ. The CDR3: CASSSRTGEVWGYTF. The CDR3 DNA follows: TGCGCCAGCAGCTCTAGGACAGGGGAAGTGTGGGGCTACACCTTC.

This clone was found once. The V and J genes are TRBV11-2 and TRBJ2-1; possible D gene TRBD2, 6 bases. Germline V gives CDR1 SGHAT, CDR2 FQNNGV. The CDR3 is 14 amino acids. Trimming shortened V by 1 base and J by 4 bases, and 8 bases separated the two germline ends. The CDR3 loop is CASSLGGNYNEQFF. For the CDR3, the DNA is TGTGCCAGCAGCTTAGGCGGGAATTACAATGAGCAGTTCTTC. Supplemented by reference TRBV11-2 and TRBJ2-1, the full variable domain reads EAGVAQSPRYKIIEKRQSVAFWCNPISGHATLYWYQQILGQGPKLLIQFQNNGVVDDSQLPKDRFSAERLKGVDSTLKIQPAKLEDSAVYLCASSLGGNYNEQFFGPGTRLTVL.

This clone has only one observation. Here the CDR3 reads CAIRDSGSSYNEQFF. For the CDR3, the DNA is TGTGCCATCAGAGATAGCGGGAGCTCTTACAATGAGCAGTTCTTC. The chain uses TRBV10-3 and TRBJ2-1, with TRBD2 matching 9 bases. The CDR3 is made up of 15 amino acids. V lost 6 bases to trimming and J lost 4 bases; unmatched junction nucleotides: 7. Germline assignment: CDR1 ENHRY and CDR2 SYGVKD.

The chain uses TRBV2 and TRBJ1-1; D possibly corresponds to TRBD1 (5 bases). There are 11 residues in the CDR3. V lost 5 bases and J lost 11, with 12 bases in between. Germline-derived CDR1 and CDR2 are SNHLY and FYNNEI. CDR3 sequence: CASSLTVTAFF. In DNA form, the CDR3 reads TGTGCCAGCAGTCTGACAGTTACCGCTTTCTTT.

The chain recombines TRBV13 with TRBJ2-6; D call uncertain. CDR1 is PRHDT and CDR2 is FYEKMQ in the germline V gene (reference sequence). CDR3 length equals 17 residues. V was cut by 5 bases and J by 0 bases, with 14 bases left in between. The CDR3 loop reads CASSSRTSDSGANVLTF. The CDR3 region has the DNA TGTGCCAGCAGCAGTAGGACCAGCGACTCTGGGGCCAACGTCCTGACTTTC.

The chain carries TRBV19 and TRBJ2-2; D possibly corresponds to TRBD2 (7 bases). CDR1 and CDR2 from the germline V gene are LNHDA and SQIVND (reference sequence). This CDR3 region has 17 residues. Trimming pared 3 bases from V and 2 bases from J, leaving 16 bases between. CDR3 sequence: CASSIDEGGFNTGELFF. CDR3 in DNA: TGTGCCAGTAGTATCGATGAGGGGGGGTTCAACACCGGGGAGCTGTTTTTT.

The rearrangement links TRBV29-1 to TRBJ2-1, with D possibly being TRBD2 (5 bases). Per germline, CDR1 SQVTM and CDR2 ANQGSEA. This CDR3 comprises 13 residues. V lost 6 bases and J 2 bases, leaving 11 bases between the germline ends. DNA for the CDR3: TGCAGCGTCATAGCGTCTGCCTACAATGAGCAGTTCTTC. Encoded protein: CSVIASAYNEQFF.

This chain uses TRBV6-6 with TRBJ2-5; 8 nucleotides agree with TRBD2. V trimming: 0 bases; J trimming: 9 bases; junction bases outside the gene matches: 3. The germline V gene encodes CDR1 MNHNY and CDR2 SVGAGI (reference sequence). CDR3 length: 13 residues. CDR3 nucleotide sequence: TGTGCCAGCAGTTACTCGACGGGGGGGTCCCAGTACTTC. It encodes CASSYSTGGSQYF.

This sequence joins TRBV6-5 and TRBJ2-7; 12 bases agree with TRBD2. There are 15 residues in the CDR3. The V segment lost 5 bases and the J segment 3 bases; nucleotides outside the gene matches: 5. Germline V gene sequence: CDR1 MNHEY, CDR2 SVGAGI. The CDR3 loop is CASSLAGGKHYEQYF. In DNA, the CDR3 is TGTGCCAGCAGTCTAGCGGGGGGGAAACACTACGAGCAGTACTTC.

The chain combines TRBV7-6 with TRBJ2-3, with D possibly matching TRBD1 (6 bases). The CDR3 contains 15 residues. The germline gives CDR1 SGHVS, CDR2 FNYEAQ. V was clipped by 0 bases and J by 2 bases, with 9 bases between them. In DNA, the CDR3 is TGTGCCAGCAGCTTAGCGACAGGTCCCACAGATACGCAGTATTTT. It specifies CASSLATGPTDTQYF. The full variable domain, with the rest looked up from reference TRBV7-6 and TRBJ2-3, is GAGVSQSPRYKVTKRGQDVALRCDPISGHVSLYWYRQALGQGPEFLTYFNYEAQQDKSGLPNDRFSAERPEGSISTLTIQRTEQRDSAMYRCASSLATGPTDTQYFGPGTRLTVL.

The V and J genes are TRBV9 and TRBJ1-4; TRBD1 aligns across 9 bases. This CDR3 is 14 amino acids long. Trimming cost V 4 bases and J 7 bases; bases outside gene matches: 5. Germline CDR1 and CDR2: SGDLS and YYNGEE. CDR3 in amino acids: CASSKDRGSEKLFF. The CDR3 DNA sequence: TGTGCCAGCAGCAAGGACAGGGGTAGTGAAAAACTGTTTTTT.

The chain has TRBV7-6 and TRBJ2-1; 7 bases map to TRBD2. The CDR3 length is 17 residues. CDR1 and CDR2 from the germline V gene are SGHVS and FNYEAQ. J was trimmed by 0 bases and V by 8 bases; bases with no gene match: 13. The CDR3 DNA sequence: TGTGCCAGCGCCCCGCTAGCGGCAACGAGCTCCTACAATGAGCAGTTCTTC. Translated: CASAPLAATSSYNEQFF.

This clone appeared once. The gene calls are TRBV6-6 and TRBJ1-4; D is possibly TRBD1 (5 bases). Per germline, CDR1 MNHNY and CDR2 SVGAGI (reference sequence). With 5 bases removed from V and 8 bases from J, the gap between germline ends came to 18 bases. The CDR3 loop spans 15 amino acids. Here the CDR3 reads CASSRTAGAYEKLFF. The CDR3 DNA follows: TGTGCCAGCAGTCGTACAGCCGGGGCGTACGAAAAACTGTTTTTT.

In DNA form, the CDR3 reads TGTGCCAGCAACTCGGGGTCACATCATATGAGCTCCTACAATGAGCAGTTCTTC. As protein: CASNSGSHHMSSYNEQFF. This chain links TRBV27 with TRBJ2-1, with D possibly matching TRBD2 (5 bases). The germline V gene has CDR1 MNHEY and CDR2 SMNVEV (reference sequence). V dropped 7 bases and J dropped 0 bases, with 22 bases sitting between them. CDR3 size: 18 residues.

This clone was detected once. This chain links TRBV5-1 with TRBJ2-7, with D possibly TRBD1 on 5 matching bases. Trimming removed 0 bases at V and 4 bases at J, with 17 bases between. CDR3 size: 16 residues. From germline, CDR1 is SGHRS and CDR2 YFSETQ. The CDR3 DNA sequence: TGCGCCAGCAGCTTGGGAGTGACAGCCAATGGGTACGAGCAGTACTTC. Protein product: CASSLGVTANGYEQYF.

This chain joins TRBV28 and TRBJ2-7, with TRBD2 as a possible D gene (6 bases). Germline V gene data show CDR1 as MDHEN and CDR2 as SYDVKM. Deletions cut 5 bases from V and 9 bases from J, with 14 bases between. CDR3 length: 12 residues. Here the CDR3 DNA reads TGTGCCAGCAGTGTGCTACCGGGACTGCAGTACTTC. It is translated as CASSVLPGLQYF.

This chain links TRBV11-1 with TRBJ2-5; a weak D match, TRBD2 (6 bases). Germline CDR1 reads SGHAT; CDR2 reads FQDESV (reference sequence). CDR3 length: 15 amino acids. The V end lost 3 bases, the J end lost 4 bases, and 15 bases lay between the germline ends. This chain's CDR3 is CASSLPAGMRETQYF. CDR3 bases: TGTGCCAGCAGCTTGCCAGCGGGTATGAGAGAGACCCAGTACTTC. Combining the CDR3 with reference TRBV11-1 and TRBJ2-5 gives the whole variable domain EAEVAQSPRYKITEKSQAVAFWCDPISGHATLYWYRQILGQGPELLVQFQDESVVDDSQLPKDRFSAERLKGVDSTLKIQPAELGDSAMYLCASSLPAGMRETQYFGPGTRLLVL.

This sequence joins TRBV11-3 and TRBJ2-2; maybe TRBD2 (6 bases). There are 16 residues in the CDR3. V lost 4 bases to trimming and J lost 5 bases, with 17 bases between them. Germline CDR1 reads SGHNT; CDR2 reads YENEEA. The CDR3 nucleotides read TGTGCCAGCAGCTCATACCTCGGGGGTCAGACCGGGGAGCTGTTTTTT. It is translated as CASSSYLGGQTGELFF.